This T cell receptor (beta chain) is from a study of shared clonotypes between healthy human individuals. Every donor was a Caucasian adult from Nashville, Tennessee. Some clones are missing from TCRdb's copy, which holds only in-frame ones; the method was immunoSEQ multiplex PCR. Among millions of clones listed, more than 90% were seen once. The CDR3 consists of 15 residues. Trimming removed 10 bases from V and 3 bases from J, with 18 bases in between. Germline V gene sequence: CDR1 ENHRY, CDR2 SYGVKD. This receptor was taken from a man between 18 and 35 years old in good health. Specimen: naive CD4+ T cells sorted from blood. Regarding subset: CD45RA+ positively selected. The chain employs TRBV10-3 and TRBJ2-2; D might be TRBD1 (5 bases). The CDR3 coding sequence is TGTGCCACGAAAAATCAGGGATCCGACACCGGGGAGCTGTTTTTT. Translating it yields CATKNQGSDTGELFF.